The 19 T cell receptor beta chains given below trace back to one sample, sequenced in a study of blood T cell repertoires in COVID-19. Produced via immunoSEQ multiplex PCR; TCRdb's table is partial and in-frame only. There are 100,000 to 150,000 clones in the sample; around four fifths occur only once, and about 6.3% lies in the top ten. Sample: peripheral blood. The receptors were gathered from a man older than 75 with active or convalescent COVID-19.

V usage is TRBV4-1 and J usage is TRBJ1-2; D might be TRBD1 (5 bases). The ends were cut back, 2 bases at V and 4 bases at J, with 8 bases in the middle. Per the germline V gene, CDR1 is MGHRA and CDR2 is YSYEKL. The length of the CDR3 is 13 residues. For the CDR3, the DNA is TGCGCCAGCAGCCAAACAGGAATCTATGGCTACACCTTC. Translation gives CASSQTGIYGYTF.

The chain recombines TRBV30 with TRBJ2-7; 7 bases are shared with TRBD2. This CDR3 comprises 13 residues. V lost 7 bases and J lost 0; bases outside the gene matches: 6. Germline assignment: CDR1 GTSNPN and CDR2 SVGIG (reference sequence). This CDR3 is CASKGRGSYEQYF. CDR3 sequence (DNA): TGTGCCTCTAAGGGGAGGGGCTCCTACGAGCAGTACTTC.

The chain couples TRBV14 to TRBJ2-2; perhaps TRBD1 as D (5 bases). Germline V gene data show CDR1 as SGHDN and CDR2 as FVKESK. This CDR3 spans 11 amino acids. Trimming left V 9 bases short and J 8 bases short, with 10 bases between. CDR3 coding DNA: TGTGCCAGTAGGGGTGATGGGGAGCTGTTTTTT. Its translation is CASRGDGELFF.

This clone was counted only a few times. The J gene is TRBJ2-7, the V gene TRBV6-6, with unresolved D. The V and J ends lost 6 bases and 5 bases respectively, with 8 bases between them. In germline, CDR1 is MNHNY, CDR2 SVGAGI (reference sequence). The CDR3 length is 11 residues. Written as DNA, the CDR3 is TGTGCCAGCAGAAAAGGAGACGAGCAGTACTTC. Amino acids: CASRKGDEQYF.

Written as DNA, the CDR3 is TGTGCCAGCAGCTTGGTTACCCAGGGGTCACCCCTCCACTTT. This sequence encodes CASSLVTQGSPLHF. The chain joins TRBV5-5 to TRBJ1-6, with D possibly being TRBD1 (6 bases). V was shortened by 0 bases and J by 10 bases, with 11 bases between the two germline ends. The CDR3 has 14 residues. The germline V gene has CDR1 SGHKS and CDR2 YYEKEE (reference sequence).

V usage is TRBV7-9 and J usage is TRBJ2-2, with 13 bases that match TRBD2. Trimming took 4 bases from V and 1 from J; bases not matched to a gene: 6. Per the germline V gene, CDR1 is SEHNR and CDR2 is FQNEAQ (reference sequence). The CDR3 spans 18 residues. Here the CDR3 reads CASSSRLAGGLNTGELFF. The CDR3 DNA reads TGTGCCAGCAGCTCTAGACTAGCGGGGGGCCTGAACACCGGGGAGCTGTTTTTT.

The chain is built from TRBV7-2 and TRBJ2-5; 11 bases match TRBD2. The CDR3 sequence is 15 residues long. Losses at the gene ends were 4 bases for V and 4 bases for J; bases not matched to a gene: 5. Germline CDR1 and CDR2: SGHTA and FQGNSA. Here the CDR3 DNA reads TGTGCCAGCAGCTCGATAGCGGGGGGGCCAGAGACCCAGTACTTC. It codes for CASSSIAGGPETQYF. Filled out from reference TRBV7-2 and TRBJ2-5, the complete variable domain reads GAGVSQSPSNKVTEKGKDVELRCDPISGHTALYWYRQSLGQGLEFLIYFQGNSAPDKSGLPSDRFSAERTGGSVSTLTIQRTQQEDSAVYLCASSSIAGGPETQYFGPGTRLLVL.

This rearrangement joins TRBV18 to TRBJ2-2; the match to TRBD1 covers 8 bases. CDR1 and CDR2 (germline): KGHSH, LQKENI. Trimming cost V 4 bases and J 7 bases; bases outside gene matches: 5. This CDR3 has 14 amino acids. The CDR3: CASSRQGTRGELFF. DNA for the CDR3: TGTGCCAGCTCACGACAGGGGACCCGCGGGGAGCTGTTTTTT. The whole variable domain, filled in from reference TRBV18 and TRBJ2-2, reads NAGVMQNPRHLVRRRGQEARLRCSPMKGHSHVYWYRQLPEEGLKFMVYLQKENIIDESGMPKERFSAEFPKEGPSILRIQQVVRGDSAAYFCASSRQGTRGELFFGEGSRLTVL.

The chain uses TRBV7-9 and TRBJ1-3, with D maybe TRBD1 (6 bases). The CDR3 contains 17 residues. Deletions cut 5 bases from V and 2 bases from J, with 19 bases between. Germline CDR1 SEHNR, CDR2 FQNEAQ (reference sequence). In nucleotides, the CDR3 is TGTGCCAGCAGCCCTCGCAGCCGGGGGGCTCCTGGAAACACCATATATTTT. It encodes CASSPRSRGAPGNTIYF.

The table lists this clone with a few counts. The V gene is TRBV30, the J gene TRBJ1-2, with D maybe TRBD1 (5 bases). Germline CDR1 reads GTSNPN; CDR2 reads SVGIG (reference sequence). Trimming shortened V by 5 bases and J by 1 base, and 20 bases separated the two germline ends. This CDR3 spans 16 amino acids. The DNA of the CDR3 is TGTGCCTGGCGGATGGACGGGGGAGGCTATAACTATGGCTACACCTTC. Translating gives CAWRMDGGGYNYGYTF.

The rearrangement links TRBV6-5 to TRBJ2-3; D is unresolved. Trimming took 5 bases from V and 1 from J, leaving 13 bases between them. Germline values: CDR1 MNHEY, CDR2 SVGAGI. The CDR3 spans 15 residues. The CDR3 nucleotides are TGTGCCAGCAGTCCTTTTCTAATGGGCACAGATACGCAGTATTTT. Its protein is CASSPFLMGTDTQYF.

The chain employs TRBV4-1 and TRBJ1-2; 7 bases agree with TRBD1. Germline V gene sequence: CDR1 MGHRA, CDR2 YSYEKL. The CDR3 spans 16 residues. The junction had 8 bases not matched to a gene; V was cut back by 0 bases and J by 4 bases. The CDR3 nucleotides read TGCGCCAGCAGCCAAGAATCATCAGGGGGTCTCTATGGCTACACCTTC. It specifies CASSQESSGGLYGYTF.

This clone was counted a few times. The chain uses TRBV29-1 and TRBJ1-2; D is ambiguous. The germline V gene encodes CDR1 SQVTM and CDR2 ANQGSEA. V was trimmed by 3 bases and J by 7 bases, leaving 12 bases between them. The CDR3 is made up of 12 amino acids. CDR3 in amino acids: CSVDTFVGGYTF. CDR3 bases: TGCAGCGTTGACACCTTTGTCGGTGGCTACACCTTC.

CDR3: CASSFRASQETQYF. The CDR3 DNA sequence: TGTGCCAGCAGCTTCAGGGCGTCCCAAGAGACCCAGTACTTC. This chain connects TRBV3-1 (or the pseudogene TRBV3-2) to TRBJ2-5, with D possibly TRBD1 on 5 matching bases. CDR1 is LGHDT and CDR2 is YNNKEL in the germline V gene (reference sequence). V lost 5 bases and J 1 base, leaving 11 bases between the germline ends. The CDR3 has 14 residues.

V and J are TRBV4-3 and TRBJ1-1, with D maybe TRBD1 (5 bases). The CDR3 is 15 amino acids. Between the trimmed V and J ends, which lost 0 bases and 4 bases, there was a span of 12 bases. Germline CDR1 and CDR2: LGHNA and YSLEER. The CDR3: CASSQDGGWVTEAFF. CDR3 sequence (DNA): TGCGCCAGCAGCCAAGATGGGGGGTGGGTCACTGAAGCTTTCTTT.

This chain connects TRBV7-2 to TRBJ1-4; 7 bases are shared with TRBD1. Unmatched junction bases numbered 10, after V lost 1 base and J lost 8 bases. Germline V lookup: CDR1 SGHTA, CDR2 FQGNSA. The CDR3 is 16 amino acids. CDR3 sequence reads: CASSLDTGATREKLFF. In DNA, the CDR3 is TGTGCCAGCAGCTTAGACACAGGGGCAACTCGGGAAAAACTGTTTTTT.

V and J are TRBV12-3 or TRBV12-4 and TRBJ2-3; D is undetermined. V was shortened by 6 bases and J by 4 bases, with 8 bases between the two germline ends. The CDR3 runs 12 residues. CDR3 region: CASSRGSDTQYF. The CDR3 DNA reads as TGTGCCAGCAGCCGTGGCTCAGATACGCAGTATTTT.

A single count supports this clone. The V call is TRBV11-2, the J call TRBJ1-2, with TRBD1 as a possible D gene (5 bases). CDR3 length: 13 residues. The germline V and J ends were trimmed by 5 bases and 7 bases, with 14 bases remaining between them. CDR1 and CDR2 from the germline V gene are SGHAT and FQNNGV. DNA of the CDR3: TGTGCCAGCAGCGGAGGGACTCAGGGTGGCTACACCTTC. Translating it yields CASSGGTQGGYTF.

CDR3 bases: TGTGCCAGCAGTATACAGGGTGGGAGCACTGAAGCTTTCTTT. This codes for CASSIQGGSTEAFF. V usage is TRBV6-2 or TRBV6-3 and J usage is TRBJ1-1, with D maybe TRBD1 (6 bases). From germline, CDR1 is MNHEY and CDR2 SVGEGT. Trimming removed 5 bases at V and 4 bases at J, with 14 bases between. This CDR3 has 14 amino acids.